One sample yielded the 10 T cell receptor beta chains listed below, sequenced in a study of CD8+CD57+ T cells in acquired aplastic anemia. Genomic DNA constituted the template upon which TCR beta VDJ and CDR3 profiling was performed. MiXCR was run by TCRdb on the reads, yielding one entry per CDR3 protein. The sample has around 180,000 distinct CDR3 sequences, around 50% seen once. An expansion of CD8+CD57+ cells by flow cytometry had been shown in patients chosen for sequencing. Sequencing was done on a sample of sorted CD4+, CD8+, or CD8+CD57+ T cells (not recorded which) from PBMCs. The receptors here all came from a human donor with aplastic anemia.

This sequence joins TRBV24-1 and TRBJ2-1; 7 nucleotides align to TRBD1. The CDR3 extends over 16 amino acids. From germline, CDR1 is KGHDR and CDR2 SFDVKD. V lost 6 bases and J lost 3; bases outside the gene matches: 10. The chain's CDR3 is CATSRRQGPDYNEQFF. CDR3 DNA: TGTGCCACCAGTCGACGACAGGGCCCGGACTACAATGAGCAGTTCTTC.

With respect to this clonotype: This may be a read error, as it is one base from a much larger clone. This chain connects TRBV12-3 or TRBV12-4 to TRBJ1-2, with 10 bases aligning to TRBD1. The CDR3 runs to 13 residues. Trimming took 2 bases from V and 14 from J; bases not matched to a gene: 8. The DNA of the CDR3 is TGTGCCAGCAGTTTAAGGGGGACAGGGGTGTATACCTTC. It translates to CASSLRGTGVYTF.

Turning to this clonotype: Its ends do not fully match the called genes, so a read error is possible. The chain recombines TRBV10-3 with TRBJ1-1; D gene unclear. This CDR3 contains 13 residues. Per germline, CDR1 ENHRY and CDR2 SYGVKD. Here the CDR3 DNA reads TGTGCCAGCAGTGAAGGTAGCACCGCGGGAGCTTTCTTT. Translated: CASSEGSTAGAFF.

V gene TRBV5-6 combines with J gene TRBJ2-1; the D is unclear. Germline lookup yields CDR1 SGHDT and CDR2 YYEEEE. V dropped 6 bases and J dropped 2 bases, with 12 bases sitting between them. CDR3 length equals 14 residues. CDR3 in amino acids: CASITGGAYNEQFF. CDR3 coding DNA: TGTGCCAGCATCACTGGTGGAGCCTACAATGAGCAGTTCTTC. The full variable domain, in which reference TRBV5-6 and TRBJ2-1 provide the parts outside the CDR3, is DAGVTQSPTHLIKTRGQQVTLRCSPKSGHDTVSWYQQALGQGPQFIFQYYEEEERQRGNFPDRFSGHQFPNYSSELNVNALLLGDSALYLCASITGGAYNEQFFGPGTRLTVL.

The V call is TRBV7-8, the J call TRBJ2-7; no reliable D call. V was pared by 5 bases and J by 7 bases, with 12 bases between. The CDR3 has 12 residues. CDR1 is SGHVS, CDR2 FQNEAQ, per germline. The CDR3 DNA is TGTGCCAGCAGCCCAGACGACATAGAGCAGTACTTC. It translates to CASSPDDIEQYF.

Many counts were recorded for this clonotype. V usage is TRBV7-9 and J usage is TRBJ1-2; 7 bases match TRBD1. Germline loops: CDR1 SEHNR, CDR2 FQNEAQ (reference sequence). The CDR3 sequence is 15 residues long. V lost 3 bases and J lost 3; bases outside the gene matches: 7. CDR3 bases: TGTGCCAGCAGCTTTCGAGAGGGGGCAGACTATGGCTACACCTTC. Amino acids: CASSFREGADYGYTF.

This clonotype was recorded many times. The chain couples TRBV6-1 to TRBJ1-5; D possibly corresponds to TRBD1 (5 bases). The CDR3 totals 15 residues. V was shortened by 1 base and J by 4 bases, with 11 bases between the two germline ends. Germline V CDR1 and CDR2: MNHNS, SASEGT. This CDR3 is CASSEVPRQNQPQHF. In nucleotides, the CDR3 is TGTGCCAGCAGTGAAGTCCCAAGACAGAATCAGCCCCAGCATTTT.

This clonotype occurred a few times. The chain couples TRBV2 to TRBJ1-2; D not resolved. The CDR3 runs 12 residues. Germline CDR1 is SNHLY and CDR2 is FYNNEI. Between the trimmed V and J ends, which lost 7 bases and 3 bases, there was a span of 9 bases. DNA for the CDR3: TGTGCCAGCAATCGACGGGACTATGGCTACACCTTC. Its protein product is CASNRRDYGYTF.

This chain links TRBV11-1 with TRBJ2-1, with D possibly matching TRBD2 (6 bases). Per germline, CDR1 SGHAT and CDR2 FQDESV (reference sequence). V was trimmed by 5 bases and J by 8 bases, leaving 19 bases between them. The CDR3 contains 15 residues. The CDR3 nucleotides read TGTGCCAGCAGCACTCAAGGACTACAAGGGGATGAGCAGTTCTTC. It codes for CASSTQGLQGDEQFF.

This clonotype was detected only once. The CDR3 carries no conserved terminal phenylalanine or tryptophan, so it likely arises from a read error. The chain joins TRBV10-2 to TRBJ2-7; 16 bases are shared with TRBD2. The length of the CDR3 is 17 residues. The trim removed 6 bases at V and 0 bases at J, leaving 5 bases unmatched. Germline V gives CDR1 WSHSY, CDR2 SAAADI. The CDR3 loop is CASRGLAGGFYSYEQYL. The CDR3 DNA follows: TGCGCCAGCAGGGGACTAGCGGGAGGGTTTTACTCCTACGAGCAGTACCTC.